The clone carrying this T cell receptor beta chain was detected many times. Its antigen remains unknown. CDR1 ENHRY and CDR2 SYGVKD come from the germline V gene. Trimming cost V 11 bases and J 3 bases; bases outside gene matches: 10. CDR3 size: 13 residues. Preparing the TCRbeta library involved the use of unique molecular identifiers. One entry per CDR3 protein, called by TCRdb with MiXCR from the PCR reads. This table has roughly 240,000 distinct CDR3 sequences, 7.5% to 9.5% appearing once. The data stem from a study of T-cell reconstitution after alpha-beta-depleted transplantation in children. Study-level points and caveats: It was newly produced T cells that mostly accounted for T-cell counts and diversity one year after transplant.

This TCR was sampled from a male patient aged 10 to 17 who had a stem cell transplant for acute lymphoblastic leukemia, so the T cells may come from the graft donor. The J gene is TRBJ2-7, the V gene TRBV10-3; TRBD1 matches 7 bases. The sequenced sample was PBMCs, mostly from graft donor cells, obtained 180 days after TCRalphabeta/CD19-depleted stem cell transplant. In DNA, the CDR3 is TGTGCCGCACAACAGGGGACCATCTACGAGCAGTACTTC. Translating gives CAAQQGTIYEQYF.